This T cell receptor (beta chain) was found in a study of T cell changes during pregnancy in multiple sclerosis. The germline V and J ends were trimmed by 2 bases and 0 bases, with 8 bases remaining between them. The CDR3 runs to 15 residues. Germline V gene data show CDR1 as MNHNY and CDR2 as SVGAGI (reference sequence). The repertoire was sequenced with immunoSEQ multiplex PCR; TCRdb's copy has only in-frame clones and lacks some. The table includes 91,000 or so clones, 85% to 95% detected once. This specimen was peripheral blood, taken after pregnancy. This receptor was identified in a female donor with multiple sclerosis, enrolled in a pregnancy study. The rearrangement joins TRBV6-6 to TRBJ1-3; no firm D call. The CDR3 bases are TGTGCCAGCAGTTACGCGGGCTACTCTGGAAACACCATATATTTT. It translates to CASSYAGYSGNTIYF.